The 23 T cell receptor beta chains in this list originate from one sample, sequenced in a study of OX40 agonist ivuxolimab in advanced cancers. The protocol was immunoSEQ multiplex PCR, while the TCRdb copy is restricted to in-frame clones and leaves out a portion. The table includes roughly 66,000 clones, around 84% detected once. The specimen was CD4+ or CD8+ T cells sorted from blood, collected in a trial of the OX40 agonist ivuxolimab. The receptors stem from an adult with an advanced solid tumor such as melanoma, head and neck, liver or kidney cancer.

This chain joins TRBV6-4 and TRBJ1-5; D is unresolved. There are 13 residues in the CDR3. The germline V and J ends were trimmed by 5 bases and 0 bases, with 5 bases remaining between them. Germline values: CDR1 MRHNA, CDR2 SNTAGT. This CDR3 reads CASSINSNQPQHF. CDR3 DNA sequence: TGTGCCAGCAGTATCAATAGCAATCAGCCCCAGCATTTT.

V is TRBV6-5 and J is TRBJ2-7, with 11 bases identical to TRBD2. Trimming took 0 bases from V and 5 from J; bases not matched to a gene: 3. This CDR3 has 15 amino acids. Germline V CDR1 and CDR2: MNHEY, SVGAGI. CDR3 in DNA: TGTGCCAGCAGTTACTCGGGACTAGCGGCCAACGAGCAGTACTTC. Protein product: CASSYSGLAANEQYF.

The J gene is TRBJ1-1, the V gene TRBV11-2; no clear D gene. This CDR3 contains 14 residues. With 5 bases removed from V and 1 base from J, the gap between germline ends came to 11 bases. Germline V CDR1 and CDR2: SGHAT, FQNNGV. The CDR3 region has the DNA TGTGCCAGCAGCCGAACTCAGGAGAACACTGAAGCTTTCTTT. It is translated as CASSRTQENTEAFF.

Only a few counts were recorded for this clone. The V gene is TRBV4-2, the J gene TRBJ2-1; 9 nucleotides line up with TRBD1. The CDR3 is made up of 13 amino acids. Germline values: CDR1 LGHNA, CDR2 YNFKEQ. Trimming cost V 4 bases and J 5 bases; bases outside gene matches: 0. DNA for the CDR3: TGTGCCAGCAGCCGGGACAGGGACAATGAGCAGTTCTTC. This encodes CASSRDRDNEQFF.

The V and J genes are TRBV5-1 and TRBJ2-2; D may correspond to TRBD1 or TRBD2 (5 bases each). The CDR3 totals 15 residues. The V gene lost 4 bases and the J gene lost 1 base, with 11 bases spanning the gap. Germline CDR1 and CDR2: SGHRS and YFSETQ. CDR3 bases: TGCGCCAGCAGCCCGGGACGGGAGAACACCGGGGAGCTGTTTTTT. Its protein product is CASSPGRENTGELFF.

This clone was recorded a few times. V is TRBV5-8 and J is TRBJ1-6, with D uncertain. The germline V and J ends were trimmed by 4 bases and 0 bases, with 11 bases remaining between them. The CDR3 is 16 amino acids. Germline CDR1 SGHTS, CDR2 YDEGEE. The CDR3 nucleotides read TGTGCCAGCAGCAGAGGGAGGAGCTCCTATAATTCACCCCTCCACTTT. Translated, it gives CASSRGRSSYNSPLHF.

This chain connects TRBV7-3 to TRBJ2-1; D is possibly TRBD1 (6 bases). Germline CDR1 SGHTA, CDR2 FQGTGA. The V and J ends lost 6 bases and 5 bases respectively, with 14 bases between them. The CDR3 has 14 amino acids. Here the CDR3 reads CASRVGGSDNEQFF. The CDR3 DNA follows: TGTGCCAGCAGGGTAGGGGGATCGGACAATGAGCAGTTCTTC.

V is TRBV7-3 and J is TRBJ2-1; 12 positions match TRBD2. The V gene end was trimmed by 2 bases and the J gene end by 1 base; junction bases not matched to a gene: 0. Germline assignment: CDR1 SGHTA and CDR2 FQGTGA. There are 16 residues in the CDR3. CDR3 amino acids: CASSLGLAGSYNEQFF. CDR3 DNA sequence: TGTGCCAGCAGCTTAGGACTAGCGGGATCCTACAATGAGCAGTTCTTC.

Comments on this clone: The same CDR3 is also encoded by other DNA sequences in this sample. V usage is TRBV10-3 and J usage is TRBJ1-2; 9 nucleotides match TRBD1. V was clipped by 2 bases and J by 5 bases; unmatched bases: 0. CDR1 and CDR2 from the germline V gene are ENHRY and SYGVKD. The CDR3 sequence is 13 residues long. The CDR3 reads CAISEGQGYGYTF. The CDR3 DNA sequence: TGTGCCATCAGTGAGGGACAGGGGTATGGCTACACCTTC.

The chain employs TRBV5-8 and TRBJ1-5; the D is unclear. The CDR3 spans 13 residues. Deletions cut 0 bases from V and 3 bases from J, with 4 bases between. CDR1 is SGHTS, CDR2 YDEGEE, per germline. CDR3: CASSLVPNQPQHF. In DNA, the CDR3 is TGTGCCAGCAGCTTGGTTCCCAATCAGCCCCAGCATTTT.

Only a few counts were recorded for this clone. The V call is TRBV6-6, the J call TRBJ2-7; 9 nucleotides line up with TRBD1. This CDR3 region has 15 residues. Trimming took 6 bases from V and 0 from J; bases not matched to a gene: 6. CDR1 is MNHNY, CDR2 SVGAGI, per germline (reference sequence). Here the CDR3 reads CASSPGQGYSYEQYV. The CDR3 nucleotides read TGTGCCAGCAGCCCGGGACAGGGCTACTCCTACGAGCAGTACGTC.

The chain has TRBV5-5 and TRBJ1-1, with D maybe TRBD1 (5 bases). The CDR3 runs 15 residues. Germline lookup yields CDR1 SGHKS and CDR2 YYEKEE (reference sequence). Between the trimmed V and J ends, which lost 3 bases and 0 bases, there was a span of 12 bases. The CDR3 is CASSSGGPMNTEAFF. CDR3 bases: TGTGCCAGCAGCTCGGGGGGACCGATGAACACTGAAGCTTTCTTT.

This rearrangement joins TRBV11-2 to TRBJ2-5; 7 nucleotides match TRBD1. Trimming cost V 0 bases and J 2 bases; bases outside gene matches: 6. Germline V gene lookup returns CDR1 SGHAT and CDR2 FQNNGV. The CDR3 runs to 16 residues. The CDR3 sequence: CASSLDRGHPQETQYF. For the CDR3, the DNA is TGTGCCAGCAGCTTAGATAGGGGGCACCCACAAGAGACCCAGTACTTC.

This chain links TRBV27 with TRBJ2-4; D call uncertain. Looked up from germline, CDR1 is MNHEY and CDR2 is SMNVEV (reference sequence). The CDR3 sequence is 14 residues long. V lost 3 bases and J lost 0, with 6 bases in between. For the CDR3, the DNA is TGTGCCAGCAGTTTGTCCTCAGCCAAAAACATTCAGTACTTC. Its protein product is CASSLSSAKNIQYF.

This clone turned up a few times. The chain is built from TRBV30 and TRBJ1-5; D is possibly TRBD1 (6 bases). Germline V gives CDR1 GTSNPN, CDR2 SVGIG (reference sequence). The CDR3 has 14 amino acids. V was shortened by 7 bases and J by 1 base, with 14 bases between the two germline ends. DNA for the CDR3: TGTGCCTCAAGCGAGGGGACAAGCAATCAGCCCCAGCATTTT. It is translated as CASSEGTSNQPQHF.

The chain uses TRBV7-2 and TRBJ1-2; TRBD1 is a possible D gene (6 bases). This CDR3 is built from 13 residues. In germline, CDR1 is SGHTA, CDR2 FQGNSA. The V end lost 3 bases, the J end lost 8 bases, and 13 bases lay between the germline ends. The CDR3 region is CASSLGGARGYTF. The CDR3 bases are TGTGCCAGCAGCTTGGGGGGGGCACGGGGCTACACCTTC.

This clone was recorded only once. V is TRBV4-2 and J is TRBJ2-3; 10 positions match TRBD2. Germline V lookup: CDR1 LGHNA, CDR2 YNFKEQ. V trimming: 1 base; J trimming: 4 bases; junction bases outside the gene matches: 2. The CDR3 contains 15 residues. CDR3 in DNA: TGTGCCAGCAGCCAAGCAAGCGGGAGGGCAGATACGCAGTATTTT. This gives the protein CASSQASGRADTQYF.

The chain combines TRBV29-1 with TRBJ2-5; D uncertain. The CDR3 covers 12 residues. The ends were cut back, 7 bases at V and 0 bases at J, with 9 bases in the middle. CDR1 and CDR2 from the germline V gene are SQVTM and ANQGSEA. The DNA for the CDR3 is TGCAGCGCACGCCGGTACCAAGAGACCCAGTACTTC. Its translation is CSARRYQETQYF.

The chain has TRBV5-1 and TRBJ1-4; D perhaps matches TRBD1 (5 bases). CDR3 size: 14 residues. Germline V gives CDR1 SGHRS, CDR2 YFSETQ. With 5 bases removed from V and 4 bases from J, the gap between germline ends came to 12 bases. The CDR3 here is CASRFRDGNEKLFF. CDR3 in DNA: TGCGCCAGCAGATTCCGGGACGGTAATGAAAAACTGTTTTTT.

V gene TRBV28 combines with J gene TRBJ2-1; the D gene is possibly TRBD1 (6 bases). The germline V and J ends were trimmed by 3 bases and 14 bases, with 17 bases remaining between them. The CDR3 has 13 amino acids. CDR1 and CDR2 (germline): MDHEN, SYDVKM. The CDR3 DNA is TGTGCCAGCAGTTTGGAAACAGGGAGAGAGAAGTTCTTC. As protein: CASSLETGREKFF. Supplemented by reference TRBV28 and TRBJ2-1, the full variable domain reads DVKVTQSSRYLVKRTGEKVFLECVQDMDHENMFWYRQDPGLGLRLIYFSYDVKMKEKGDIPEGYSVSREKKERFSLILESASTNQTSMYLCASSLETGREKFFGPGTRLTVL.

This clone was counted a few times. The CDR3 loop is CASREGARTGELFF. Written as DNA, the CDR3 is TGTGCCAGCAGGGAGGGGGCGCGGACCGGGGAGCTGTTTTTT. The V and J genes are TRBV7-2 and TRBJ2-2; possible D gene TRBD1, 7 bases. Germline lookup yields CDR1 SGHTA and CDR2 FQGNSA. The length of the CDR3 is 14 residues. Deletions cut 6 bases from V and 5 bases from J, with 13 bases between. The full variable domain, completed using reference TRBV7-2 and TRBJ2-2, is GAGVSQSPSNKVTEKGKDVELRCDPISGHTALYWYRQSLGQGLEFLIYFQGNSAPDKSGLPSDRFSAERTGGSVSTLTIQRTQQEDSAVYLCASREGARTGELFFGEGSRLTVL.

The chain employs TRBV6-1 and TRBJ2-7; D call uncertain. V shed 0 bases and J shed 4 bases, with 13 bases lying between them. Per the germline V gene, CDR1 is MNHNS and CDR2 is SASEGT. The CDR3 extends over 15 amino acids. The CDR3 sequence is CASSEALEKIYEQYV. The CDR3 DNA reads TGTGCCAGCAGTGAAGCCCTTGAGAAAATTTACGAGCAGTACGTC.

This chain uses TRBV18 with TRBJ2-2, with 11 positions matching TRBD2. Germline V gene data show CDR1 as KGHSH and CDR2 as LQKENI. The CDR3 runs to 17 residues. The V and J ends lost 0 bases and 4 bases, in that order; junction bases with no gene match: 4. The CDR3 loop is CASSPPASGRSTGELFF. Here the CDR3 DNA reads TGTGCCAGCTCACCACCGGCTAGCGGGAGGTCCACCGGGGAGCTGTTTTTT.